This T cell receptor beta chain was recovered during a study of T cells in localized non-small cell lung cancer. About this clone: The antigen remains undetermined.

TCRdb's table, derived via immunoSEQ multiplex PCR, lists solely in-frame clones and lacks some. Of tens of thousands of clones listed, roughly 80% are singletons. Study-wide results and limits: Peak T cell clonality was found in uninvolved adjacent lung, exceeding tumor. Adjacent lung tissue had a median about 57 of the top 100 clones found in the tumor. Tumor samples were not multi-region, leaving intratumor heterogeneity unexcluded. Higher adjacent-lung clonality was associated with shorter survival.

Germline loops: CDR1 SNHLY, CDR2 FYNNEI. This CDR3 is 13 amino acids long. V lost 1 base and J lost 9; bases outside the gene matches: 3. Material: PBMCs, obtained before any cancer treatment. This TCR derives from a man aged 40 to 70 with stage II lung adenocarcinoma. The chain joins TRBV2 to TRBJ1-1, with 9 bases matching TRBD1. The chain's CDR3 is CASSEGTGVKAFF. Here the CDR3 DNA reads TGTGCCAGCAGTGAAGGGACAGGGGTAAAAGCTTTCTTT.